The 5 T cell receptor beta chains in this list originate from one sample, sequenced in a study of blood T cell repertoires in COVID-19 (dated by TCRdb to the early 2020s). The method was the immunoSEQ multiplex PCR assay. In its TCRdb copy, this immuneACCESS table keeps in-frame sequences only and misses some clones. Where compared with another copy, unresolved V genes explain less than half of these, and the others have no known cause. The sample data list roughly 54,000 clones, and around four fifths of these were observed just once. About 2.6% of the sample is taken by the ten largest. Source material: peripheral blood. The receptors here all came from a man between 50 and 59 years old with acute or convalescent COVID-19.

The chain links TRBV19 to TRBJ1-4; D unclear. CDR1 and CDR2 (germline): LNHDA, SQIVND (reference sequence). CDR3 length: 14 amino acids. V was pared by 3 bases and J by 3 bases, with 8 bases between. The CDR3 region has the DNA TGTGCCAGTAGTATTCTCAGATCTAATGAAAAACTGTTTTTT. Protein sequence: CASSILRSNEKLFF.

This chain joins TRBV19 and TRBJ1-5; D possibly corresponds to TRBD1 (5 bases). Trimming pared 7 bases from V and 6 bases from J, leaving 22 bases between. The CDR3 contains 16 residues. Germline CDR1 and CDR2: LNHDA and SQIVND (reference sequence). CDR3 residues: CASTPWGMEGRQPQHF. The CDR3 DNA is TGTGCCAGTACCCCATGGGGCATGGAGGGACGTCAGCCCCAGCATTTT.

This clone has a handful of counts. The rearrangement links TRBV5-1 to TRBJ1-4, with TRBD1 as a possible D gene (6 bases). The CDR3 totals 15 residues. Germline V gives CDR1 SGHRS, CDR2 YFSETQ. V was shortened by 3 bases and J by 7 bases, with 16 bases between the two germline ends. In DNA form, the CDR3 reads TGCGCCAGCAGCTCGTTTGCAGGGGAAGCTGAAAAACTGTTTTTT. This codes for CASSSFAGEAEKLFF.

The rearrangement links TRBV4-1 to TRBJ2-7; no clear D. Trimming took 1 base from V and 3 from J, leaving 31 bases between them. The CDR3 totals 21 residues. Germline V gives CDR1 MGHRA, CDR2 YSYEKL. CDR3 DNA: TGCGCCAGCAGCCAAGTCCCCTCTCCTTTTCCTTTTATGATTGAGGTCTACGAGCAGTACTTC. Its protein product is CASSQVPSPFPFMIEVYEQYF.

The J gene is TRBJ1-4, the V gene TRBV20-1, with D tentatively TRBD1 (6 bases). Per germline, CDR1 DFQATT and CDR2 SNEGSKA (reference sequence). The CDR3 covers 13 residues. Trimming removed 3 bases at V and 8 bases at J, with 13 bases between. The CDR3 DNA is TGCAGTGCTAGTAGGGGGGGGCAAGAAAAACTGTTTTTT. Protein product: CSASRGGQEKLFF.